This T cell receptor beta chain was documented in a study of blood T cell repertoires in COVID-19. The CDR3 has 15 amino acids. Germline lookup yields CDR1 MNHEY and CDR2 SMNVEV (reference sequence). The junction had 7 bases not matched to a gene; V was cut back by 6 bases and J by 5 bases. Here immunoSEQ multiplex PCR was the method, and the copy in TCRdb shows in-frame clones only, minus some. The table includes around 100,000 clones, approximately 80% detected once. Sample: peripheral blood. The sequence was collected from a woman aged 70-85 years with acute or convalescent COVID-19. The V call is TRBV27, the J call TRBJ2-1; 10 positions match TRBD1. The CDR3 here is CASSHTGQGNNEQFF. DNA of the CDR3: TGTGCCAGCAGCCATACGGGACAGGGGAACAATGAGCAGTTCTTC.